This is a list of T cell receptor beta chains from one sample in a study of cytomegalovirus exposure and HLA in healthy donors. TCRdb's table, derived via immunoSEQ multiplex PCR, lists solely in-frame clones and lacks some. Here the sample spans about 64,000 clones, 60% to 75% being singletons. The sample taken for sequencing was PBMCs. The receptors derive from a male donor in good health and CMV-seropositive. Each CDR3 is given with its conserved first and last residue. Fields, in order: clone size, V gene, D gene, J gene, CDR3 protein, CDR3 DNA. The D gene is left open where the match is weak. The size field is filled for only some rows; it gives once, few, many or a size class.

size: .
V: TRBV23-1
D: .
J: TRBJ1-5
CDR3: CASVVGGEDNQPQHF
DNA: TGCGCCTCCGTTGTCGGGGGAGAGGACAATCAGCCCCAGCATTTT

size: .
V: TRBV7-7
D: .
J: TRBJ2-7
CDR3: CASSFGYSYEQYF
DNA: TGTGCCAGCAGCTTCGGGTACTCCTACGAGCAGTACTTC

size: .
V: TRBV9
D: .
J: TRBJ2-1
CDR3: CASSETGTAQYNEQFF
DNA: TGTGCCAGCAGCGAAACCGGGACTGCACAGTACAATGAGCAGTTCTTC

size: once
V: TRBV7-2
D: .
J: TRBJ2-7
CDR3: CASSHGEDYEQYF
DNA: TGTGCCAGCAGTCATGGAGAGGACTACGAGCAGTACTTC

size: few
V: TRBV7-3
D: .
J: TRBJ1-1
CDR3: CASSLHPNTEAFF
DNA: TGTGCCAGCAGCTTACATCCGAACACTGAAGCTTTCTTT

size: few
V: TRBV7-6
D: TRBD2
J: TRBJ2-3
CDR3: CASSLVPSGGDTQYF
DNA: TGTGCCAGCAGCTTAGTGCCTAGCGGAGGAGATACGCAGTATTTT

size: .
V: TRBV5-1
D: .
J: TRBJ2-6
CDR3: CASKPTSSGANVLTF
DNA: TGCGCCAGCAAACCCACGAGCTCTGGGGCCAACGTCCTGACTTTC

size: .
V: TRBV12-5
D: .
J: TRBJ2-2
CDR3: CASGLSALGVANTGELFF
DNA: TGTGCTAGTGGTTTGTCGGCACTGGGAGTCGCGAACACCGGGGAGCTGTTTTTT

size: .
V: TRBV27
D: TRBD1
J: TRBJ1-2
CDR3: CASRTGGASYGYTF
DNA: TGTGCCAGCCGGACAGGGGGCGCGAGCTATGGCTACACCTTC

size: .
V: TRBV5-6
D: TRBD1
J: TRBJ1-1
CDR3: CASSFGTGNTEAFF
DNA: TGTGCCAGCAGCTTCGGGACAGGGAACACTGAAGCTTTCTTT

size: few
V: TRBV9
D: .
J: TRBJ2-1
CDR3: CASSPTGDSYNEQFF
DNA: TGTGCCAGCAGCCCGACGGGGGATTCCTACAATGAGCAGTTCTTC

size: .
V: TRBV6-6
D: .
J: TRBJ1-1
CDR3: CASSSNTEAFF
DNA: TGTGCCAGCAGCTCGAACACTGAAGCTTTCTTT

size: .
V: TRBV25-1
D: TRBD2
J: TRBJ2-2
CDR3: CASSARTSGPLNTGELFF
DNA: TGTGCCAGCAGTGCAAGGACTAGCGGGCCCCTTAACACCGGGGAGCTGTTTTTT

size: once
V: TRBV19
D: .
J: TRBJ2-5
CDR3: CASSLSRYQETQYF
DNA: TGTGCCAGTAGCCTCTCCAGGTACCAAGAGACCCAGTACTTC

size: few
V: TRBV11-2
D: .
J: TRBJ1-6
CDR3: CASSLPLPGDGDYNSPLHF
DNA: TGTGCCAGCAGCTTACCTTTACCGGGGGACGGGGACTATAATTCACCCCTCCACTTT